The clone carrying this TCR beta chain was seen at least ten times. Antigen: not known. Each ophthalmopathy patient scored at least 3 on the Clinical Activity Score and at least 4 on NOSPECS grade, with duration under 3 months. Amplification of TCR beta CDR3 regions was performed using RNA transcripts as template. A set of HTBI primers served as the primers for a first-round RT-PCR of the TCR CDR3. Using its own MiXCR run on the multiplex PCR reads, TCRdb lists one record per CDR3 protein. The sample consists of 300,000 or so distinct CDR3 sequences, over 15% of them appearing once. The data are from a study of T cells in Graves' hyperthyroidism and ophthalmopathy. Study-level findings and limits: The model identified upcoming ophthalmopathy a median approximately six months ahead of onset.

CDR3 length: 15 amino acids. CDR1 is SGHTA and CDR2 is FQGNSA in the germline V gene. V was trimmed by 3 bases and J by 0 bases, leaving 11 bases between them. The genes are TRBV7-2 and TRBJ2-5, with D maybe TRBD2 (5 bases). Sequencing used blood. The source of this sequence is a woman aged 60-70 years with Graves' ophthalmopathy. The CDR3 nucleotides read TGTGCCAGCAGCTTGTCCCCCGGGAACCAAGAGACCCAGTACTTC. Translated: CASSLSPGNQETQYF.